One T cell receptor (beta chain) is described in this entry. This entry belongs to a study of monozygotic twins with inflammatory bowel disease. The CDR3 sequence is 13 residues long. Germline loops: CDR1 SEHNR, CDR2 FQNEAQ (reference sequence). Following a re-call of the 5' RACE reads, TCRdb has one entry per CDR3 protein and lacks DNA. The sample has some 200,000 distinct CDR3 sequences, and its top ten clones hold roughly 7.5%. V usage is TRBV7-9 and J usage is TRBJ2-5. Sequencing was done on a sample of blood. This receptor was taken from a human donor with ulcerative colitis or Crohn's disease, or a healthy co-twin of an affected twin (not recorded which). The CDR3 is CASRFAEWETQYF.